A selection of T cell receptor beta chains follows, all from one sample in a study of blood T cell repertoires in COVID-19. Libraries were prepared by immunoSEQ multiplex PCR; TCRdb keeps only in-frame clonotypes and omits some of them. This table holds around 100,000 clones, around 87% found once. Sequences were obtained from peripheral blood. Receptors originate from a woman in her twenties or thirties with acute or convalescent COVID-19. CDR3s include the opening cysteine and the closing phenylalanine or tryptophan. A D gene is named only where the DNA matches it firmly. The size entry is marked missing in some rows and otherwise reads once, few, many or a size class.

>-|TRBV29-1|-|TRBJ1-3
CSVDFGGNTIYF
TGCAGCGTTGACTTCGGTGGAAACACCATATATTTT
>-|TRBV19|-|TRBJ2-7
CASSAPGGHEQYF
TGTGCCAGTAGTGCCCCCGGGGGTCACGAGCAGTACTTC
>-|TRBV3-1/TRBV3-2|TRBD2|TRBJ2-7
CASSQDDPSAGGLREQYF
TGTGCCAGCAGCCAAGATGACCCCTCGGCGGGGGGCCTGAGGGAGCAGTACTTC
>-|TRBV6-4|-|TRBJ2-2
CASSDTAYRETGELFF
TGTGCCAGCAGTGACACAGCTTACAGGGAAACCGGGGAGCTGTTTTTT
>-|TRBV2|-|TRBJ2-2
CASRADGDTGELFF
TGTGCCAGCAGGGCAGACGGGGACACCGGGGAGCTGTTTTTT
>-|TRBV5-1|-|TRBJ1-2
CASGEAFNYGYTF
TGCGCCAGCGGGGAGGCCTTTAACTATGGCTACACCTTC
>-|TRBV27|-|TRBJ2-7
CASSRTAADEQYF
TGTGCCAGCAGTCGGACAGCCGCGGACGAGCAGTACTTC
>-|TRBV28|TRBD1|TRBJ1-1
CASSFGQGVTEAFF
TGTGCCAGCAGTTTTGGACAGGGGGTCACTGAAGCTTTCTTT
>-|TRBV28|TRBD1|TRBJ2-1
CASSPGGATYNEQFF
TGTGCCAGCAGCCCAGGGGGCGCCACTTACAATGAGCAGTTCTTC
>-|TRBV9|TRBD2|TRBJ2-4
CASSQAPSGGAGRDIQYF
TGTGCCAGCAGCCAAGCGCCTAGCGGGGGGGCGGGTAGAGACATTCAGTACTTC
>-|TRBV19|TRBD2|TRBJ2-3
CASRRLAYTTDTQYF
TGTGCCAGTAGGAGACTAGCCTACACGACAGATACGCAGTATTTT
>-|TRBV24-1|-|TRBJ1-1
CATSVGRGGTEAFF
TGTGCCACCAGTGTGGGTCGAGGTGGGACTGAAGCTTTCTTT
>once|TRBV9|-|TRBJ1-2
CASSSIGGLNYGYTF
TGTGCCAGCAGCTCCATCGGAGGCCTCAACTATGGCTACACCTTC
>-|TRBV7-9|TRBD2|TRBJ2-7
CATTPSGKPYEQYF
TGTGCCACCACCCCCAGCGGGAAACCTTACGAGCAGTACTTC
>-|TRBV6-1|TRBD1|TRBJ2-7
CASSEMDRGYEQYF
TGTGCCAGCAGTGAAATGGACAGGGGGTACGAGCAGTACTTC
>-|TRBV11-1|-|TRBJ1-3
CASSSEFSGNTIYF
TGTGCCAGCAGCTCGGAGTTCTCTGGAAACACCATATATTTT
>-|TRBV28|TRBD1|TRBJ2-1
CASSSADRGNEQFF
TGTGCCAGCAGTTCGGCCGACAGGGGCAATGAGCAGTTCTTC
>-|TRBV27|TRBD1|TRBJ1-1
CASSSPQGQGAAFF
TGTGCCAGCAGTTCCCCTCAGGGGCAGGGGGCCGCTTTCTTT
>-|TRBV6-4|-|TRBJ2-6
CASSPVAGANVLTF
TGTGCCAGCAGCCCAGTGGCTGGGGCCAACGTCCTGACTTTC
>-|TRBV5-1|-|TRBJ2-7
CASSLDRGGYEQYF
TGCGCCAGCAGCCTCGACAGGGGAGGGTACGAGCAGTACTTC
>-|TRBV24-1|TRBD1|TRBJ1-6
CATTRDRYNSPLHF
TGTGCCACCACTAGGGACAGATATAATTCACCCCTCCACTTT
>-|TRBV27|TRBD1|TRBJ1-1
CASSSLWTGGKSIAFF
TGTGCCAGCAGTTCCCTATGGACAGGGGGAAAAAGTATAGCTTTCTTT
>-|TRBV27|TRBD1|TRBJ2-1
CASSPRDSTYNEQFF
TGTGCCAGCAGTCCCCGGGACAGTACTTACAATGAGCAGTTCTTC
>-|TRBV9|-|TRBJ1-2
CASSPGGGLGGYTF
TGTGCCAGCAGCCCCGGGGGTGGTCTAGGTGGCTACACCTTC
>-|TRBV5-1|-|TRBJ2-4
CASSLEFSRFHIQYF
TGCGCCAGCAGCTTGGAGTTTTCCAGGTTCCACATTCAGTACTTC
>-|TRBV27|TRBD1|TRBJ2-7
CASSGDRTSYEQYF
TGTGCCAGCAGTGGGGACAGGACCTCCTACGAGCAGTACTTC
>-|TRBV9|-|TRBJ1-6
CASSVDRVGNSPLHF
TGTGCCAGCAGCGTAGACAGGGTTGGAAATTCACCCCTCCACTTT
>-|TRBV5-1|-|TRBJ1-4
CASSLGLLRGEKLFF
TGCGCCAGCAGCTTGGGACTCCTTCGGGGTGAAAAACTGTTTTTT
>-|TRBV2|TRBD1|TRBJ2-7
CASRLQGSKSYEQYF
TGTGCCAGCAGATTACAGGGGTCAAAATCCTACGAGCAGTACTTC
>few|TRBV4-1|-|TRBJ1-6
CASSPDRLNSPLHF
TGCGCCAGCAGCCCGGACAGACTGAATTCACCCCTCCACTTT
>-|TRBV28|-|TRBJ2-2
CASRNPGPANTGELFF
TGTGCCAGCAGAAATCCGGGTCCAGCGAACACCGGGGAGCTGTTTTTT
>-|TRBV5-8|-|TRBJ1-2
CASSLPGVLYGYTF
TGTGCCAGCAGCTTACCGGGAGTTTTGTATGGCTACACCTTC
>-|TRBV19|-|TRBJ2-1
CASSIYSSSYNEQFF
TGTGCCAGTAGTATCTACAGTAGCTCCTACAATGAGCAGTTCTTC
>-|TRBV5-6|TRBD1|TRBJ2-7
CASSLKDRGLYEQYF
TGTGCCAGCAGCTTGAAGGACAGGGGGCTCTACGAGCAGTACTTC
>few|TRBV3-1/TRBV3-2|-|TRBJ1-4
CASSQGGGFNEKLFF
TGTGCCAGCAGCCAAGGGGGGGGGTTTAATGAAAAACTGTTTTTT